The clone carrying this T cell receptor beta chain was picked up a small number of times. Its antigen is currently unknown. The record originates from a study of T cells after yellow fever vaccination. Study findings and constraints: Reappearance after the booster was seen for most primary-vaccination clones, at 95% to 98% CD4 and around 90% CD8.

Universal primer sites and UMIs were introduced during 5'RACE template-switching synthesis of TCR cDNA. TCRdb independently ran MiXCR on the 5' RACE reads; one entry per CDR3 protein. The table lists some 560,000 distinct CDR3 sequences, over 15% of them singletons, with approximately 14% in the top ten. With V trimmed by 7 bases and J by 0 bases, 8 bases remained unmatched. This CDR3 has 17 amino acids. The starting material was PBMCs, obtained 15 days after the yellow fever booster vaccination. The genes are TRBV12-3 or TRBV12-4 and TRBJ2-1; 11 bases match TRBD2. This TCR was sampled from a young man who received the YFV17D yellow fever vaccine. CDR3 sequence reads: CASNRLAGKNSYNEQFF. The CDR3 bases are TGTGCCAGCAATAGACTAGCGGGGAAGAACTCCTACAATGAGCAGTTCTTC.